Detailed here is one T cell receptor beta chain. The entry originates in a study of blood T cell repertoires in COVID-19. About the research overall: Samples representing acute and convalescent COVID-19 were sourced from the United States, Italy and Spain. The analysed material was cDNA or gDNA that came from T cells, B-cell-depleted T cells, or PBMCs.

This CDR3 has 13 residues. Germline CDR1 reads SGHTA; CDR2 reads FQGNSA. Trimming left V 2 bases short and J 2 bases short, with 6 bases between. Assay used: immunoSEQ multiplex PCR; TCRdb lists only in-frame clones, some missing. The sample records 150,000 or so clones, around 86% being singletons. The receptor comes from a man aged 18-30 years with acute or convalescent COVID-19. Sequences were obtained from peripheral blood. J is TRBJ2-5 and V is TRBV7-2; D ambiguous. The CDR3 region is CASSLRVQETQYF. The CDR3 DNA sequence: TGTGCCAGCAGCTTACGGGTACAAGAGACCCAGTACTTC.